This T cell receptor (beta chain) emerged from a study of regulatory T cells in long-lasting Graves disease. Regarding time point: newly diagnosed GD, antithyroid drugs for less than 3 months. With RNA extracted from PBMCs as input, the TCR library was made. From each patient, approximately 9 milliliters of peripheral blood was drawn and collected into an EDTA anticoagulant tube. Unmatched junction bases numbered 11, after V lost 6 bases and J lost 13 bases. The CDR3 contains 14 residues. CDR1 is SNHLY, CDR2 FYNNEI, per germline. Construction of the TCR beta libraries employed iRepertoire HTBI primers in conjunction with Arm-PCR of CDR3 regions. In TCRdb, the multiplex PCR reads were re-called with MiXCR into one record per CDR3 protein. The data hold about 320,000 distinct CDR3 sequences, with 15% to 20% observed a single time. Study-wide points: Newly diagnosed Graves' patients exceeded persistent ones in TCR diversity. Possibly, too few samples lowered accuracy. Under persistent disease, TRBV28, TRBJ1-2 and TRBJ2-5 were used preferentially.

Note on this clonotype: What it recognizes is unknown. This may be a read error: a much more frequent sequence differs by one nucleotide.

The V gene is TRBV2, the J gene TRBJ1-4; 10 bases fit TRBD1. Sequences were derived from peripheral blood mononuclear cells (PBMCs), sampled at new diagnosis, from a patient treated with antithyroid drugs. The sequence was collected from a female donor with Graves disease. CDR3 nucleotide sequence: TGTGCCAGCAGGGCAGGGACAGGGGTTGTTGGACTGTTTTTT. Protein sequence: CASRAGTGVVGLFF.